This entry lists 5 T cell receptor beta chains sequenced from one sample in a study of CD8 T cells in ankylosing spondylitis. TCRdb re-analysed the 5' RACE reads in MiXCR, keeping a single row per CDR3 protein. The profile shows under 120,000 distinct CDR3 sequences, 24% of them singletons. The source material was synovial fluid, either unsorted or a sorted T cell fraction (not recorded which). The receptors here all came from a male donor with ankylosing spondylitis.

This clonotype was seen a few times. The chain carries TRBV20-1 and TRBJ2-1; D is undetermined. There are 11 residues in the CDR3. V was cut by 7 bases and J by 3 bases, with 7 bases left in between. The germline V gene has CDR1 DFQATT and CDR2 SNEGSKA (reference sequence). For the CDR3, the DNA is TGCAGTGTGCATTACTACAATGAGCAGTTCTTC. Translated, it gives CSVHYYNEQFF.

This clonotype was seen a handful of times. The chain employs TRBV4-2 and TRBJ2-1; D ambiguous. V dropped 2 bases and J dropped 3 bases, with 8 bases sitting between them. The CDR3 is 14 amino acids. Germline CDR1 LGHNA, CDR2 YNFKEQ. The CDR3 coding sequence is TGTGCCAGCAGCCAAAGCACTCGCTACAATGAGCAGTTCTTC. It encodes CASSQSTRYNEQFF.

This clonotype was seen ten or more times. The V and J genes are TRBV7-2 and TRBJ1-6; the D is unclear. Germline values: CDR1 SGHTA, CDR2 FQGNSA. This CDR3 is built from 14 residues. V was clipped by 5 bases and J by 7 bases, with 12 bases between them. The CDR3 bases are TGTGCCAGCAGCCTCGTGGAGGGAAATTCACCCCTCCACTTT. This gives the protein CASSLVEGNSPLHF. The variable domain in full, completed from reference TRBV7-2 and TRBJ1-6, reads GAGVSQSPSNKVTEKGKDVELRCDPISGHTALYWYRQSLGQGLEFLIYFQGNSAPDKSGLPSDRFSAERTGGSVSTLTIQRTQQEDSAVYLCASSLVEGNSPLHFGNGTRLTVT.

The V gene is TRBV13, the J gene TRBJ2-1, with D maybe TRBD2 (6 bases). The V gene lost 4 bases and the J gene lost 7 bases, with 14 bases spanning the gap. Germline loops: CDR1 PRHDT, CDR2 FYEKMQ (reference sequence). This CDR3 comprises 14 residues. In DNA, the CDR3 is TGTGCCAGCAGCTCTCGACTAGAGGGGAATGAGCAGTTCTTC. It codes for CASSSRLEGNEQFF. Filled out from reference TRBV13 and TRBJ2-1, the complete variable domain reads AAGVIQSPRHLIKEKRETATLKCYPIPRHDTVYWYQQGPGQDPQFLISFYEKMQSDKGSIPDRFSAQQFSDYHSELNMSSLELGDSALYFCASSSRLEGNEQFFGPGTRLTVL.

This clonotype was detected ten times or more. Here the CDR3 DNA reads TGTGCCAGCACCCTATCCCCGACAGGGAGCAACTATGGCTACACCTTC. Protein product: CASTLSPTGSNYGYTF. The gene calls are TRBV11-2 and TRBJ1-2; 7 nucleotides align to TRBD1. The CDR3 runs to 16 residues. V shed 7 bases and J 2 bases; nucleotides not matched to a gene: 13. Germline V lookup: CDR1 SGHAT, CDR2 FQNNGV.